What follows are 17 T cell receptor beta chains derived from one specimen sequenced in a study of blood T cell repertoires in COVID-19. Sequencing used immunoSEQ multiplex PCR; TCRdb keeps in-frame clones, though not all of them. The table shows about 160,000 clones, with roughly 80% occurring only once. The sample comprised peripheral blood. Every receptor here comes from a middle-aged woman with COVID-19, enrolled during active disease.

The chain recombines TRBV2 with TRBJ1-4; D is possibly TRBD1 (6 bases). V shed 8 bases and J shed 8 bases, with 15 bases lying between them. CDR3 length: 13 residues. CDR1 is SNHLY, CDR2 FYNNEI, per germline. CDR3 sequence: CASEGQRYEKLFF. The CDR3 DNA follows: TGTGCCAGCGAGGGACAACGCTACGAAAAACTGTTTTTT. The full variable domain, completed using reference TRBV2 and TRBJ1-4, is EPEVTQTPSHQVTQMGQEVILRCVPISNHLYFYWYRQILGQKVEFLVSFYNNEISEKSEIFDDQFSVERPDGSNFTLKIRSTKLEDSAMYFCASEGQRYEKLFFGSGTQLSVL.

The rearrangement links TRBV25-1 to TRBJ2-4, with 9 bases identical to TRBD1. Germline CDR1 and CDR2: MGHDK and SYGVNS. This CDR3 region has 16 residues. The trim removed 5 bases at V and 8 bases at J, leaving 13 bases unmatched. The CDR3 region is CASSTPGTGRRDIQYF. For the CDR3, the DNA is TGTGCCAGCAGTACTCCAGGGACAGGGAGGAGGGACATTCAGTACTTC.

The chain couples TRBV19 to TRBJ2-2; TRBD1 matches at 10 bases. CDR3 length: 15 residues. Germline lookup yields CDR1 LNHDA and CDR2 SQIVND (reference sequence). Losses at the gene ends were 8 bases for V and 6 bases for J; bases not matched to a gene: 9. The CDR3 coding sequence is TGTGCCAGTTTTGGGACAGGGGTGTCGTCCGGGGAGCTGTTTTTT. Its protein product is CASFGTGVSSGELFF.

The rearrangement links TRBV13 to TRBJ1-6, with D tentatively TRBD1 (5 bases). Trimming stripped 5 bases from V and 4 bases from J, with 12 bases between. CDR1 is PRHDT and CDR2 is FYEKMQ in the germline V gene (reference sequence). The CDR3 spans 15 residues. The CDR3 coding sequence is TGTGCCAGCAGCAAGCGACAGCTATATAATTCACCCCTCCACTTT. Amino acids: CASSKRQLYNSPLHF.

The genes are TRBV7-2 and TRBJ2-5; the D gene is possibly TRBD1 (5 bases). Germline V gives CDR1 SGHTA, CDR2 FQGNSA. The CDR3 sequence is 12 residues long. Trimming stripped 0 bases from V and 7 bases from J, with 6 bases between. The chain's CDR3 is CASSLAQGTQYF. The CDR3 coding sequence is TGTGCCAGCAGCTTAGCGCAGGGGACCCAGTACTTC.

The chain carries TRBV27 and TRBJ2-2; D remains unclear. The CDR3 loop spans 16 amino acids. In germline, CDR1 is MNHEY, CDR2 SMNVEV (reference sequence). V lost 5 bases to trimming and J lost 0 bases, with 13 bases between them. CDR3 sequence: CASSPRQVTNTGELFF. The CDR3 nucleotides are TGTGCCAGCAGTCCCCGTCAGGTTACGAACACCGGGGAGCTGTTTTTT.

The gene calls are TRBV6-4 and TRBJ2-7; 7 bases align to TRBD2. Trimming took 5 bases from V and 6 from J; bases not matched to a gene: 10. The CDR3 covers 14 residues. The germline gives CDR1 MRHNA, CDR2 SNTAGT. CDR3 nucleotides: TGTGCCAGCAGTCTCCAGAAGCCGGGGGGCGAGCAGTACGTC. Translation gives CASSLQKPGGEQYV.

This chain links TRBV19 with TRBJ1-5, with D tentatively TRBD1 (6 bases). V gave up 4 bases and J gave up 2 bases, with 12 bases separating them. This CDR3 comprises 15 residues. Germline CDR1 and CDR2: LNHDA and SQIVND (reference sequence). CDR3 sequence reads: CASSTQDSRNQPQHF. The CDR3 DNA sequence: TGTGCCAGTAGTACACAGGACAGCCGCAATCAGCCCCAGCATTTT.

This chain uses TRBV19 with TRBJ2-3, with 10 positions matching TRBD2. CDR3 length: 15 residues. Trimming removed 7 bases from V and 4 bases from J; junction bases left unmatched: 8. Germline V gene sequence: CDR1 LNHDA, CDR2 SQIVND (reference sequence). CDR3 amino acids: CASTLGTSAADTQYF. CDR3 nucleotide sequence: TGTGCCAGTACCCTCGGGACTAGCGCGGCAGATACGCAGTATTTT. Looking up the rest from reference TRBV19 and TRBJ2-3 gives the full variable domain: DGGITQSPKYLFRKEGQNVTLSCEQNLNHDAMYWYRQDPGQGLRLIYYSQIVNDFQKGDIAEGYSVSREKKESFPLTVTSAQKNPTAFYLCASTLGTSAADTQYFGPGTRLTVL.

J is TRBJ2-3 and V is TRBV5-1, with 7 positions matching TRBD2. The CDR3 has 15 amino acids. Germline V gene sequence: CDR1 SGHRS, CDR2 YFSETQ. The junction had 7 bases not matched to a gene; V was cut back by 3 bases and J by 3 bases. The CDR3 DNA is TGCGCCAGCAGCTCCTCCGGACTAGAAACAGATACGCAGTATTTT. Translation gives CASSSSGLETDTQYF.

This chain uses TRBV9 with TRBJ2-7; TRBD2 agrees at 7 bases. This CDR3 region has 15 residues. J lost 2 bases, V lost 0 bases, and 5 bases had no gene match. Germline V gene lookup returns CDR1 SGDLS and CDR2 YYNGEE. The CDR3 region has the DNA TGTGCCAGCAGCGTAGGCTGGGGGAGGGCCTACGAGCAGTACTTC. This gives the protein CASSVGWGRAYEQYF.

The table lists this clone with a few counts. The chain uses TRBV3-1 (or the pseudogene TRBV3-2) and TRBJ2-7, with D tentatively TRBD2 (6 bases). The germline gives CDR1 LGHDT, CDR2 YNNKEL (reference sequence). The CDR3 contains 17 residues. The germline V and J ends were trimmed by 4 bases and 1 base, with 20 bases remaining between them. The CDR3 region is CASSPTDGAGLSYEQYV. Written as DNA, the CDR3 is TGTGCCAGCAGCCCTACAGACGGGGCGGGGCTTTCCTACGAGCAGTACGTC.

The V and J genes are TRBV19 and TRBJ2-2; D may be TRBD2 (6 bases). The CDR3 length is 14 residues. V was pared by 7 bases and J by 2 bases, with 11 bases between. Per germline, CDR1 LNHDA and CDR2 SQIVND (reference sequence). In DNA, the CDR3 is TGTGCCAGTATTAATAGCGGCAACACCGGGGAGCTGTTTTTT. Encoded protein: CASINSGNTGELFF. The whole variable domain, remainder taken from reference TRBV19 and TRBJ2-2, is DGGITQSPKYLFRKEGQNVTLSCEQNLNHDAMYWYRQDPGQGLRLIYYSQIVNDFQKGDIAEGYSVSREKKESFPLTVTSAQKNPTAFYLCASINSGNTGELFFGEGSRLTVL.

The chain uses TRBV6-1 and TRBJ2-1, with D unclear. Trimming left V 2 bases short and J 9 bases short, with 5 bases between. CDR3 length: 11 residues. Looked up from germline, CDR1 is MNHNS and CDR2 is SASEGT. The CDR3 sequence: CASSEHSEQFF. CDR3 coding DNA: TGTGCCAGCAGTGAACATAGTGAGCAGTTCTTC.

On this clone: The sample contains more than one DNA sequence encoding this CDR3. V gene TRBV5-5 combines with J gene TRBJ2-7; possible D gene TRBD2, 6 bases. Germline loops: CDR1 SGHKS, CDR2 YYEKEE (reference sequence). V gave up 2 bases and J gave up 4 bases, with 10 bases separating them. The CDR3 consists of 13 residues. CDR3 sequence (DNA): TGTGCCAGCAGCTTTGGGAGGAGGTACGAGCAGTACTTC. Translating it yields CASSFGRRYEQYF.

This clone occurred a few times. The genes are TRBV7-9 and TRBJ1-1; 8 positions agree with TRBD1. V was pared by 4 bases and J by 11 bases, with 9 bases of the junction left unmatched. Germline CDR1 SEHNR, CDR2 FQNEAQ (reference sequence). The CDR3 is made up of 13 amino acids. The CDR3: CASSYAGGRLAFF. The CDR3 DNA follows: TGTGCCAGCAGCTACGCAGGGGGCAGGTTGGCTTTCTTT.

The V gene is TRBV6-6, the J gene TRBJ2-3; D uncertain. The CDR3 loop spans 11 amino acids. CDR1 is MNHNY, CDR2 SVGAGI, per germline (reference sequence). Between the trimmed V and J ends, which lost 7 bases and 6 bases, there was a span of 8 bases. The CDR3 region is CASTMFDTQYF. In nucleotides, the CDR3 is TGTGCCAGCACCATGTTTGATACGCAGTATTTT.